Listed below are T cell receptor beta chains from one sample, sequenced in a study of T cell changes during pregnancy in multiple sclerosis. Profiling relied on immunoSEQ multiplex PCR, and the TCRdb table lists in-frame clones only, not all of them. The profile covers just under 65,000 clones, with approximately 95% appearing a single time and approximately 3.4% taken by the ten largest. The material sequenced was CD8+ T cells from peripheral blood mononuclear cells, taken in the second trimester of pregnancy. The source of these receptors is a female donor with multiple sclerosis, enrolled in a pregnancy study. The CDR3 runs from the conserved cysteine through the conserved F or W. Fields, in order: J gene, V gene, D gene, CDR3 protein, CDR3 DNA. D genes are given only for firm matches.

j_gene: TRBJ2-2
v_gene: TRBV19
d_gene: -
CDR3aa: CASSMSGELFF
CDR3nt: TGTGCCAGTAGTATGTCAGGGGAGCTGTTTTTT

j_gene: TRBJ2-1
v_gene: TRBV30
d_gene: TRBD2
CDR3aa: CAWIGLAGFGEQFF
CDR3nt: TGTGCCTGGATCGGGCTAGCGGGATTCGGTGAGCAGTTCTTC

j_gene: TRBJ1-5
v_gene: TRBV28
d_gene: -
CDR3aa: CASRRRVYNQPQHF
CDR3nt: TGTGCCAGCAGGAGGAGGGTTTACAATCAGCCCCAGCATTTT

j_gene: TRBJ2-7
v_gene: TRBV27
d_gene: -
CDR3aa: CASSLSRGTLYEQYF
CDR3nt: TGTGCCAGCAGTTTATCGCGCGGGACCCTCTACGAGCAGTACTTC

j_gene: TRBJ2-3
v_gene: TRBV9
d_gene: TRBD2
CDR3aa: CASSVAKAGGPDTQYF
CDR3nt: TGTGCCAGCAGCGTAGCTAAAGCGGGAGGCCCCGATACGCAGTATTTT

j_gene: TRBJ2-7
v_gene: TRBV14
d_gene: TRBD1
CDR3aa: CASSQSGTVTTYEQYF
CDR3nt: TGTGCCAGCAGCCAATCCGGGACAGTTACTACCTACGAGCAGTACTTC

j_gene: TRBJ1-2
v_gene: TRBV27
d_gene: -
CDR3aa: CASSDGVGYGYTF
CDR3nt: TGTGCCAGCAGTGACGGGGTGGGCTATGGCTACACCTTC

j_gene: TRBJ1-1
v_gene: TRBV30
d_gene: -
CDR3aa: CAWSVQGNTEAFF
CDR3nt: TGTGCCTGGAGTGTACAGGGGAACACTGAAGCTTTCTTT

j_gene: TRBJ1-1
v_gene: TRBV27
d_gene: TRBD1
CDR3aa: CASSLGTVGEAFF
CDR3nt: TGTGCCAGCAGTTTAGGGACAGTCGGGGAAGCTTTCTTT

j_gene: TRBJ2-5
v_gene: TRBV15
d_gene: TRBD1
CDR3aa: CATSRDRQGGETQYF
CDR3nt: TGTGCCACCAGCAGAGACCGACAGGGCGGGGAGACCCAGTACTTC

j_gene: TRBJ1-3
v_gene: TRBV7-6
d_gene: -
CDR3aa: CASSSSTGSSGNTIYF
CDR3nt: TGTGCCAGCAGCTCATCTACAGGGAGCTCTGGAAACACCATATATTTT